These 30 T cell receptor beta chains share one sample of origin, sequenced in a study of T cells in Graves' hyperthyroidism and ophthalmopathy. Using RNA transcripts as the source, TCR beta CDR3 regions were amplified. An initial round of RT-PCR targeting the TCR CDR3 relied on the HTBI primer set. In TCRdb, the multiplex PCR reads were re-called with MiXCR into one record per CDR3 protein. In the table there are about 280,000 distinct CDR3 sequences, 25% of which are singletons. Source material: blood. Receptors were obtained from a man aged 40-50 years with Graves' hyperthyroidism that later progressed to Graves' ophthalmopathy.

The rearrangement uses TRBV19 and TRBJ2-2; D gene unclear. The V gene's germline CDR1 is LNHDA and CDR2 SQIVND (reference sequence). CDR3 length: 14 residues. V lost 5 bases and J lost 4, with 11 bases in between. CDR3: CASSFLVGTGELFF. As DNA, the CDR3 is TGTGCCAGTAGTTTTCTAGTCGGCACCGGGGAGCTGTTTTTT.

The table lists this clonotype with a count of one. The V gene is TRBV28, the J gene TRBJ1-2, with 8 bases aligning to TRBD1. V gave up 5 bases and J gave up 8 bases; unmatched junction bases: 16. Germline assignment: CDR1 MDHEN and CDR2 SYDVKM. The CDR3 length is 16 residues. The DNA of the CDR3 is TGTGCCAGCAGTAGCTCAGGACAGGGAGTTTCGCAGGGCTACACCTTC. Translation: CASSSSGQGVSQGYTF.

This clonotype was observed at least ten times. The V call is TRBV6-1, the J call TRBJ1-1; TRBD1 agrees at 9 bases. The V gene's germline CDR1 is MNHNS and CDR2 SASEGT. V shed 4 bases, J shed 7 bases, and the junction held 4 bases outside the gene matches. This CDR3 is 13 amino acids long. This CDR3 reads CASSVTGGGEAFF. In DNA form, the CDR3 reads TGTGCCAGCAGTGTAACAGGGGGCGGTGAAGCTTTCTTT.

The chain recombines TRBV7-2 with TRBJ2-5; D remains ambiguous. This CDR3 is 13 amino acids long. Germline loops: CDR1 SGHTA, CDR2 FQGNSA. The V end was cut by 5 bases, the J end by 5 bases, with 12 bases between. The CDR3 nucleotides are TGTGCCAGCAGCCGTAGCATTGTTGAGACCCAGTACTTC. Amino acid sequence: CASSRSIVETQYF.

The chain is built from TRBV20-1 and TRBJ1-1; D is unresolved. Germline V CDR1 and CDR2: DFQATT, SNEGSKA (reference sequence). V lost 2 bases, J lost 1 base, and 5 bases lay in between. The CDR3 has 12 residues. CDR3 protein: CSARQKNTEAFF. The DNA of the CDR3 is TGCAGTGCTAGACAGAAGAACACTGAAGCTTTCTTT.

The rearrangement links TRBV6-5 to TRBJ2-4, with no clear D. V lost 2 bases and J lost 4, with 6 bases in between. The CDR3 sequence is 13 residues long. Germline CDR1 is MNHEY and CDR2 is SVGAGI. CDR3 residues: CASSYSPKNIQYF. The CDR3 nucleotides are TGTGCCAGCAGTTACAGTCCGAAAAACATTCAGTACTTC.

The chain links TRBV29-1 to TRBJ2-5, with TRBD2 matching over 7 bases. The length of the CDR3 is 13 residues. In germline, CDR1 is SQVTM, CDR2 ANQGSEA. J lost 5 bases, V lost 3 bases, and 6 bases had no gene match. The CDR3 reads CSVDREGRETQYF. The CDR3 DNA is TGCAGCGTTGACAGGGAGGGCCGCGAGACCCAGTACTTC.

This sequence joins TRBV20-1 and TRBJ2-5, with TRBD2 matching over 12 bases. J lost 5 bases, V lost 3 bases, and 7 bases had no gene match. Germline V CDR1 and CDR2: DFQATT, SNEGSKA (reference sequence). The CDR3 has 15 residues. The CDR3 coding sequence is TGCAGTGCTAGGCTTCTAGCGGGAGGGCAGGAGACCCAGTACTTC. This encodes CSARLLAGGQETQYF.

The chain joins TRBV12-3 or TRBV12-4 to TRBJ2-5, with 8 positions matching TRBD1. The CDR3 is made up of 16 amino acids. V shed 5 bases, J shed 4 bases, and the junction held 12 bases outside the gene matches. The CDR3 DNA is TGTGCCAGCAGTGCCTATAGGACAGGGACGATAGAGACCCAGTACTTC. Protein product: CASSAYRTGTIETQYF.

This clonotype showed up many times. The chain links TRBV5-1 to TRBJ1-1; perhaps TRBD1 as D (5 bases). Looked up from germline, CDR1 is SGHRS and CDR2 is YFSETQ. This CDR3 has 16 residues. Trimming left V 4 bases short and J 2 bases short, with 18 bases between. The CDR3 DNA is TGCGCCAGCAGCCCCTCTTGGACACAACCCAACACTGAAGCTTTCTTT. Translated: CASSPSWTQPNTEAFF. Complete variable domain (other parts from reference TRBV5-1 and TRBJ1-1): KAGVTQTPRYLIKTRGQQVTLSCSPISGHRSVSWYQQTPGQGLQFLFEYFSETQRNKGNFPGRFSGRQFSNSRSEMNVSTLELGDSALYLCASSPSWTQPNTEAFFGQGTRLTVV.

The sample holds many counts of this clonotype. This chain uses TRBV5-1 with TRBJ1-3; D is perhaps TRBD1 (6 bases). Per germline, CDR1 SGHRS and CDR2 YFSETQ. Between the trimmed V and J ends, which lost 2 bases and 0 bases, there was a span of 18 bases. The CDR3 has 18 residues. The CDR3: CASSLGRDTTDSGNTIYF. The CDR3 DNA follows: TGCGCCAGCAGCTTAGGCCGGGACACGACCGACTCTGGAAACACCATATATTTT.

This clonotype has a count of ten or more. The V and J genes are TRBV7-8 and TRBJ1-2; D is unclear. Germline lookup yields CDR1 SGHVS and CDR2 FQNEAQ. V shed 1 base and J shed 1 base, with 10 bases lying between them. This CDR3 is built from 15 residues. DNA of the CDR3: TGTGCCAGCAGCTTAGAGTTTAGGAATAACTATGGCTACACCTTC. Its translation: CASSLEFRNNYGYTF.

V is TRBV6-5 and J is TRBJ1-5, with a tentative D call TRBD1 (6 bases). Germline-derived CDR1 and CDR2 are MNHEY and SVGAGI. V was cut by 4 bases and J by 0 bases, with 13 bases left in between. This CDR3 spans 16 amino acids. In DNA, the CDR3 is TGTGCCAGCAGTTCTGGGACAAAGATTAGCAATCAGCCCCAGCATTTT. Translation gives CASSSGTKISNQPQHF.

V and J are TRBV10-3 and TRBJ2-1; TRBD1 might be the D (6 bases). CDR1 is ENHRY and CDR2 is SYGVKD in the germline V gene. The CDR3 is made up of 13 amino acids. The ends were cut back, 10 bases at V and 4 bases at J, with 14 bases in the middle. CDR3 sequence (DNA): TGTGCCACCTTACGCGGACAGTACAATGAGCAGTTCTTC. Translated, it gives CATLRGQYNEQFF.

This clonotype showed up many times. The gene calls are TRBV7-2 and TRBJ2-7, with TRBD2 matching over 9 bases. Germline CDR1 SGHTA, CDR2 FQGNSA. After removal of 4 bases from V and 3 bases from J, the junction contained 7 bases not matched to a gene. The CDR3 contains 15 residues. The chain's CDR3 is CASSSMSGRSYEQYF. CDR3 coding DNA: TGTGCCAGCAGCTCTATGAGCGGGAGGAGCTACGAGCAGTACTTC.

This clonotype has a count of ten or more. The V call is TRBV11-2, the J call TRBJ2-2, with D unclear. The ends were cut back, 0 bases at V and 5 bases at J, with 7 bases in the middle. Germline values: CDR1 SGHAT, CDR2 FQNNGV. The CDR3 is 14 residues long. DNA for the CDR3: TGTGCCAGCAGCTTAGAGCGCGGAACCGGGGAGCTGTTTTTT. It codes for CASSLERGTGELFF. Full variable domain (rest looked up from reference TRBV11-2 and TRBJ2-2): EAGVAQSPRYKIIEKRQSVAFWCNPISGHATLYWYQQILGQGPKLLIQFQNNGVVDDSQLPKDRFSAERLKGVDSTLKIQPAKLEDSAVYLCASSLERGTGELFFGEGSRLTVL.

This clonotype was seen at least ten times. The chain is built from TRBV29-1 and TRBJ2-5; 11 nucleotides agree with TRBD1. J lost 4 bases, V lost 6 bases, and 4 bases had no gene match. There are 13 residues in the CDR3. Germline V gene lookup returns CDR1 SQVTM and CDR2 ANQGSEA. The CDR3 DNA reads TGCAGCGTCGGACAGGGGGCGGGAGAGACCCAGTACTTC. Protein product: CSVGQGAGETQYF.

This clonotype was found many times. CDR3 nucleotides: TGTGCCAGCAGCGCGACCGGGACTAGCGGGAGAGGGGGTACAAAGACCCAGTACTTC. Residues: CASSATGTSGRGGTKTQYF. The chain links TRBV11-2 to TRBJ2-5; TRBD2 agrees at 14 bases. Germline V gives CDR1 SGHAT, CDR2 FQNNGV. The CDR3 has 19 amino acids. V dropped 5 bases and J dropped 6; count of bases not matched to a gene: 17. Full variable domain (missing parts from reference TRBV11-2 and TRBJ2-5): EAGVAQSPRYKIIEKRQSVAFWCNPISGHATLYWYQQILGQGPKLLIQFQNNGVVDDSQLPKDRFSAERLKGVDSTLKIQPAKLEDSAVYLCASSATGTSGRGGTKTQYFGPGTRLLVL.

This clonotype occurred many times. The gene calls are TRBV7-2 and TRBJ2-2; no reliable D call. The CDR3 contains 14 residues. The V gene lost 1 base and the J gene lost 7 bases, with 10 bases spanning the gap. The germline V gene encodes CDR1 SGHTA and CDR2 FQGNSA. CDR3 sequence reads: CASSLEVFSGELFF. The DNA of the CDR3 is TGTGCCAGCAGCTTAGAGGTGTTTAGCGGGGAGCTGTTTTTT.

This clonotype was picked up many times. The CDR3 is CASSIGQGGNYGYTF. The DNA of the CDR3 is TGTGCCAGTAGTATAGGACAGGGCGGAAACTATGGCTACACCTTC. This chain joins TRBV19 and TRBJ1-2; 7 nucleotides agree with TRBD1. This CDR3 comprises 15 residues. Trimming at V came to 1 base and at J to 2 bases, leaving 4 bases not matched to a gene. Per the germline V gene, CDR1 is LNHDA and CDR2 is SQIVND (reference sequence).

The rearrangement joins TRBV6-5 to TRBJ1-2; D is unclear. Germline assignment: CDR1 MNHEY and CDR2 SVGAGI. Trimming pared 4 bases from V and 2 bases from J, leaving 11 bases between. This CDR3 has 14 amino acids. The CDR3 loop is CASSSRGGNYGYTF. The CDR3 DNA follows: TGTGCCAGCAGTTCCCGTGGTGGGAACTATGGCTACACCTTC.

This clonotype showed up many times. J is TRBJ1-1 and V is TRBV25-1; D not certain. The CDR3 extends over 14 amino acids. Trimming stripped 4 bases from V and 1 base from J, with 10 bases between. Germline values: CDR1 MGHDK, CDR2 SYGVNS. The CDR3 loop reads CASSASDGNTEAFF. As DNA, the CDR3 is TGTGCCAGCAGTGCATCCGACGGGAACACTGAAGCTTTCTTT.

This clonotype was counted ten times or more. This sequence joins TRBV24-1 and TRBJ2-2; TRBD1 aligns across 12 bases. V lost 3 bases and J lost 9; bases outside the gene matches: 4. The germline gives CDR1 KGHDR, CDR2 SFDVKD. CDR3 length: 15 amino acids. This CDR3 is CATSDPGTGGRELFF. The CDR3 DNA follows: TGTGCCACCAGTGATCCCGGGACAGGGGGCCGGGAGCTGTTTTTT.

The chain has TRBV28 and TRBJ1-1; a weak D match, TRBD1 (6 bases). The CDR3 is made up of 15 amino acids. V lost 6 bases and J 4 bases, leaving 18 bases between the germline ends. Germline-derived CDR1 and CDR2 are MDHEN and SYDVKM. CDR3 sequence: CASSSTVGGATEAFF. The CDR3 nucleotides are TGTGCCAGCAGCTCCACTGTAGGGGGTGCCACTGAAGCTTTCTTT.

This clonotype has ten or more counts. The chain combines TRBV4-1 with TRBJ2-5; 7 positions match TRBD2. Germline V CDR1 and CDR2: MGHRA, YSYEKL. V gave up 0 bases and J gave up 1 base; unmatched junction bases: 5. This CDR3 has 16 residues. The CDR3 sequence is CASSQDRVAGQETQYF. The CDR3 coding sequence is TGCGCCAGCAGCCAAGATCGGGTAGCGGGCCAAGAGACCCAGTACTTC.

The sample holds one count of this clonotype. The genes are TRBV28 and TRBJ2-7; 8 bases line up with TRBD1. V lost 7 bases, J lost 2 bases, and 7 bases stayed unmatched. Germline-derived CDR1 and CDR2 are MDHEN and SYDVKM. CDR3 length: 14 residues. The CDR3 region has the DNA TGTGCCAGCACCCCGGACAGGGTCACCTACGAGCAGTACTTC. Amino acid sequence: CASTPDRVTYEQYF.

V is TRBV6-4 and J is TRBJ1-1, with D unresolved. Between the trimmed V and J ends, which lost 2 bases and 4 bases, there was a span of 23 bases. The CDR3 runs to 18 residues. The germline V gene encodes CDR1 MRHNA and CDR2 SNTAGT. The CDR3 reads CASSDKDIRPTRGTEAFF. The CDR3 coding sequence is TGTGCCAGCAGTGACAAAGATATTCGGCCAACGAGAGGCACTGAAGCTTTCTTT.

The chain is built from TRBV28 and TRBJ2-5; D might be TRBD2 (6 bases). V was cut by 5 bases and J by 5 bases, with 18 bases left in between. The CDR3 totals 15 residues. CDR1 and CDR2 from the germline V gene are MDHEN and SYDVKM. The chain's CDR3 is CASSVHASGGETQYF. As DNA, the CDR3 is TGTGCCAGCAGTGTACACGCCAGTGGAGGGGAGACCCAGTACTTC. Variable domain in full (rest from reference TRBV28 and TRBJ2-5): DVKVTQSSRYLVKRTGEKVFLECVQDMDHENMFWYRQDPGLGLRLIYFSYDVKMKEKGDIPEGYSVSREKKERFSLILESASTNQTSMYLCASSVHASGGETQYFGPGTRLLVL.

The chain carries TRBV13 and TRBJ2-7; TRBD1 matches at 8 bases. V was pared by 2 bases and J by 4 bases, with 13 bases of the junction left unmatched. This CDR3 has 17 residues. Per the germline V gene, CDR1 is PRHDT and CDR2 is FYEKMQ (reference sequence). The CDR3 DNA reads as TGTGCCAGCAGCTTATTGGCCCCCGGGACAGGCACTTACGAGCAGTACTTC. Translation: CASSLLAPGTGTYEQYF.

This clonotype was recorded many times. This chain uses TRBV11-3 with TRBJ1-1; a weak D match, TRBD1 (5 bases). V was shortened by 1 base and J by 6 bases, with 15 bases between the two germline ends. The germline V gene encodes CDR1 SGHNT and CDR2 YENEEA. CDR3 length: 15 residues. The CDR3 DNA is TGTGCCAGCAGCTTAGGGGGGGGGTCCTACTCTGAAGCTTTCTTT. This translates into CASSLGGGSYSEAFF.